The T cell receptor (beta chain) described here comes from a study of CD8 T cells in Susac syndrome (dated by TCRdb to between 2018 and 2021). Describing the broader study: Repertoire sequencing was used to test whether CD8+ T cell activation and differentiation in Susac syndrome was antigen driven. Clonality of the CD8+ T cell repertoire was compared between about a dozen healthy donors, about 14 Susac syndrome patients and around 16 multiple sclerosis patients.

Spanning cysteine to phenylalanine, the CDR3 consists of 17 amino acids. The read is trimmed to its CDR3 DNA, 51 bases read in frame from base 1. The germline V and J ends show losses of 0 bases and 8 bases respectively, and no gene match explains 8 bases of the junction. The germline V gene yields LGHNA for CDR1 and YNFKEQ for CDR2. RNA was extracted with the RNeasy kit and about 0.5 to 1 ug was reverse transcribed using random hexamers. The immunoSEQ multiplex PCR assay, covering 54 Vbeta and 13 Jbeta segments, was used to amplify TCR beta CDR3 regions. PCR amplification bias was corrected by using a synthetic template baseline for primer optimization and computational correction. The source study handled its data this way. Reads were annotated to V, D and J genes according to IMGT and were analyzed with immunoSEQ Analyzer, with only productive sequences retained. Clonality was computed as one minus Shannon entropy normalized by log2 of the number of productive unique sequences. For each patient and control, public and private clones were evaluated within the 100 most prevalent clones. Clones were defined as Susac-specific if absent from the healthy and MS cohorts, from roughly 1,100 published viral clones and from other ImmuneACCESS disease sequences. Through fastp at Q25 and MiXCR, TCRdb rebuilt clones from the public reads, retaining in-frame beta chains. Here each entry gathers all rows of one CDR3 protein and keeps the most common genes and DNA. The V and J calls were determined by TCRdb, not by the authors. The sample has around 270,000 distinct CDR3 sequences on record, 65% to 90% of them singletons. Clones ranked in the top ten supply 0.2% to 0.25% of the sample.

Notes on this clonotype: No cognate antigen has been identified for it. Qualities for individual bases were not recorded, and no much larger clone is one base off.

Peripheral blood CD8+ and CD4+ T cells from healthy donors, Susac syndrome patients and multiple sclerosis patients were profiled by high-throughput TCR beta sequencing. The multiple sclerosis controls were treatment-naive patients who had stable or active relapsing-remitting disease and met the revised McDonald criteria. Bulk CD8+ and CD4+ T cells were purified by magnetic negative isolation, whereas CD8+ TEMRA cells were enriched by FACS. Blood was drawn into EDTA tubes, processed within 24 hours, and PBMCs were isolated by density gradient centrifugation. PBMCs intended for TCR sequencing were frozen in liquid nitrogen and were later thawed in a 37 degrees C water bath. A purity of at least 90% was achieved for sorted or isolated CD4+, CD8+ and CD8+ TEMRA cells. Findings and caveats that apply to the study as a whole: The number of individuals in the TCR sequencing and HLA analysis was acknowledged as relatively small.

The sample was CD8+ T cells from PBMCs. This chain is built from TRBV4-2 and TRBJ2-1; 12 of the junction bases match TRBD2. This sequence originates from a human donor with multiple sclerosis. The sequenced DNA is TGTGCCAGCAGCCAAGATCCGTGGACTAGCGGGAACGATGAGCAGTTCTTC. Its protein reads: CASSQDPWTSGNDEQFF.